This TCR beta chain was observed in a study of blood T cells in healthy people across ages. The wider study: Every two T cells gave about one barcoded beta molecule via template switching.

Each donor had about 10 milliliters of peripheral blood drawn. The germline gives CDR1 LGHDT, CDR2 YNNKEL (reference sequence). Trimming stripped 6 bases from V and 10 bases from J, with 15 bases between. CDR3 length: 12 residues. A second PCR of 7 to 11 cycles used a sample-barcoded 5' primer and a J-beta primer mix. TCRdb fed the 5' RACE reads into MiXCR, producing one record per CDR3 protein. Among some 790,000 distinct CDR3 sequences listed, more than 25% were seen once. As to this clonotype: Its antigen is unknown.

Study-wide results and limits: When set beside aged donors, long-lived donors presented more naive CD4+ cells and higher diversity. The authors considered diversity estimates from one million T cells to be underestimates.

This TCR derives from a woman older than 75 in good health. The chain carries TRBV3-1 and TRBJ1-1; D ambiguous. The sample taken for sequencing was blood. The CDR3 sequence is CASSGVGDGAFF. In nucleotides, the CDR3 is TGTGCCAGCAGTGGGGTAGGTGACGGAGCTTTCTTT.